These 18 T cell receptor beta chains were sequenced from one sample in a study of tumor and adjacent non-tumor tissue in lung cancer. RNA was extracted from bulk tissue without any cell sorting. TCRbeta libraries were built with three rounds of nested PCR, modified from ARM-PCR. A single record per CDR3 protein comes from TCRdb applying MiXCR to the multiplex PCR reads. The sample contains over 100,000 distinct CDR3 sequences, roughly 80% of which appear only once. Sequenced material: lung tumor tissue. These receptors were taken from a woman between 55 and 75 years old with non-small cell lung cancer.

The count of this clonotype is one. An end of the junction differs from the germline gene, which may be a read error. This chain connects TRBV7-3 to TRBJ2-3, with D uncertain. The CDR3 is 14 residues long. Looked up from germline, CDR1 is SGHTA and CDR2 is FQGTGA. CDR3 DNA: TGTGCCAGCAGCTTAACGAAACGCACAGATACGCTGTATTTT. The encoded protein is CASSLTKRTDTLYF.

This clonotype has at least ten counts. The rearrangement links TRBV14 to TRBJ2-7, with D unresolved. This CDR3 is 13 amino acids long. V dropped 4 bases and J dropped 3 bases, with 10 bases sitting between them. CDR1 SGHDN and CDR2 FVKESK come from the germline V gene. The CDR3 sequence: CASSPINLYEQYF. Here the CDR3 DNA reads TGTGCCAGCAGCCCCATAAACCTCTACGAGCAGTACTTC.

Details on this clonotype: This may come from a read error, since a much larger clone is one base off. This sequence joins TRBV6-6 and TRBJ2-5; no firm D call. Germline V gene sequence: CDR1 MNHNY, CDR2 SVGAGI (reference sequence). This CDR3 spans 13 amino acids. The V end lost 7 bases, the J end lost 3 bases, and 12 bases lay between the germline ends. This CDR3 is CASKLSCKETQYF. The CDR3 nucleotides are TGTGCCAGCAAATTATCGTGTAAAGAGACCCAGTACTTC.

The V call is TRBV28, the J call TRBJ2-7, with unresolved D. The CDR3 has 16 residues. Looked up from germline, CDR1 is MDHEN and CDR2 is SYDVKM. V was shortened by 0 bases and J by 0 bases, with 12 bases between the two germline ends. DNA for the CDR3: TGTGCCAGCAGTTTATGGGCGAGCGCCAACTCCTACGAGCAGTACTTC. Amino acid sequence: CASSLWASANSYEQYF.

This clonotype was counted once. This could be a read error, since a much larger clone is one nucleotide away. The chain joins TRBV12-3 or TRBV12-4 to TRBJ2-5, with D maybe TRBD1 (6 bases). The CDR3 is made up of 14 amino acids. CDR3 nucleotide sequence: TGTGCCAGCAGTCCCAGGGGAAACCAAGAGACCCAGCACTTC. Protein: CASSPRGNQETQHF.

Points on this clonotype: One end of the junction varies from germline; a read error may be responsible. The V and J genes are TRBV11-3 and TRBJ2-1, with 12 positions matching TRBD2. Per germline, CDR1 SGHNT and CDR2 YENEEA. The CDR3 is 17 amino acids. Written as DNA, the CDR3 is TGCTCCAGCAGCTTAGAGTCGACTAGCGGGAGTCACAATGAGCAGTTCTTC. It translates to CSSSLESTSGSHNEQFF.

This clonotype occurred a few times. This chain uses TRBV28 with TRBJ1-5; no reliable D call. CDR1 is MDHEN and CDR2 is SYDVKM in the germline V gene. Trimming took 7 bases from V and 7 from J, leaving 11 bases between them. The CDR3 is made up of 12 amino acids. CDR3 amino acids: CASTTAYQPQHF. Written as DNA, the CDR3 is TGTGCCAGCACCACCGCGTACCAGCCCCAGCATTTT.

This clonotype was observed once. Its ends do not fully match the called genes, so a read error is possible. The V and J genes are TRBV6-2 or TRBV6-3 and TRBJ2-1; TRBD1 aligns across 7 bases. In germline, CDR1 is MNHEY, CDR2 SVGEGT. The CDR3 is made up of 15 amino acids. CDR3: CSSSYDDRAVNEQFF. Written as DNA, the CDR3 is TGCAGCAGCAGTTACGATGACAGGGCAGTCAATGAGCAGTTCTTC.

Turning to this clonotype: Germline and junction disagree at one end, which may indicate a read error. This chain joins TRBV4-2 and TRBJ2-1; TRBD2 matches at 10 bases. The CDR3 totals 16 residues. Germline assignment: CDR1 LGHNA and CDR2 YNFKEQ. DNA of the CDR3: TGTGCCAGCAGCCAAGCAGCACTAGCGGGAAACAATGAGCAGTCCTTC. It specifies CASSQAALAGNNEQSF.

In the case of this clonotype: Since a much larger clone is just one base distant, this may be a read error. The rearrangement joins TRBV12-3 or TRBV12-4 to TRBJ2-1; D not certain. Deletions cut 7 bases from V and 6 bases from J, with 4 bases between. The CDR3 covers 10 residues. CDR3 residues: CASIVNEQFF. CDR3 in DNA: TGTGCCAGCATTGTCAATGAGCAGTTCTTC.

This clonotype appeared once. The CDR3 does not end in the conserved phenylalanine or tryptophan, so this is likely a read error. This rearrangement joins TRBV4-3 to TRBJ2-3; 13 nucleotides agree with TRBD2. Germline CDR1 and CDR2: LGHNA and YSLEER. The CDR3 runs to 15 residues. CDR3 protein: CASSQGTSGAGTQYY. The CDR3 nucleotides are TGTGCCAGCAGCCAAGGGACTAGCGGGGCAGGTACGCAGTATTAT.

V is TRBV20-1 and J is TRBJ2-3; TRBD1 might be the D (6 bases). Looked up from germline, CDR1 is DFQATT and CDR2 is SNEGSKA (reference sequence). The CDR3 is 11 residues long. V gave up 6 bases and J gave up 7 bases, with 11 bases separating them. CDR3 amino acids: CSAQGVNTQYF. As DNA, the CDR3 is TGCAGTGCACAGGGAGTAAATACGCAGTATTTT.

On this clonotype itself: The junction shows a germline mismatch at one end, possibly a read error. The chain carries TRBV12-3 or TRBV12-4 and TRBJ2-3; weak D call: TRBD1 (6 bases). The CDR3 covers 16 residues. The CDR3 loop is CASCSTGTWATDTQYF. The CDR3 DNA reads TGTGCCAGCTGTTCAACCGGGACATGGGCGACAGATACGCAATATTTT.

As concerns this clonotype: Its ends do not fully match the called genes, so a read error is possible. The CDR3 protein is CASSFIPGRGQPHYF. The DNA of the CDR3 is TGTGCCAGCAGTTTTATTCCCGGCAGGGGCCAGCCCCACTATTTT. This rearrangement joins TRBV12-3 or TRBV12-4 to TRBJ1-5; possible D gene TRBD1, 6 bases. The CDR3 is 15 residues long.

As concerns this clonotype: The CDR3 does not close with the conserved phenylalanine or tryptophan, likely indicating a read error. V is TRBV11-2 and J is TRBJ1-1; no reliable D call. The CDR3 has 18 amino acids. The V and J ends lost 2 bases and 0 bases respectively, with 19 bases between them. Germline-derived CDR1 and CDR2 are SGHAT and FQNNGV. CDR3 coding DNA: TGTGCCAGCAGCTTAATTGGGCCGCCAGGACGCATGAACACTGAAGCTTTCTTA. It yields the protein CASSLIGPPGRMNTEAFL.

Only a few counts were recorded for this clonotype. The rearrangement uses TRBV28 and TRBJ2-1; 10 positions match TRBD2. This CDR3 is 15 amino acids long. The ends lost 9 bases at V and 2 bases at J; junction bases unmatched: 7. Germline V gene lookup returns CDR1 MDHEN and CDR2 SYDVKM. The CDR3 is CASSASGGAYNEQFF. CDR3 DNA: TGTGCCAGTAGTGCCAGCGGGGGGGCCTACAATGAGCAGTTCTTC.

As to this clonotype: Mismatch with germline at one junction end may stem from a read error. The J gene is TRBJ2-3, the V gene TRBV4-3, with D tentatively TRBD1 (6 bases). The CDR3 extends over 17 amino acids. Germline V gene lookup returns CDR1 LGHNA and CDR2 YSLEER. The CDR3 here is CASSQDAAGLRTETQYF. The CDR3 DNA sequence: TGCGCAAGCAGCCAAGATGCGGCAGGGCTGAGGACAGAAACGCAGTATTTT.

The genes are TRBV11-2 and TRBJ1-1, with D possibly TRBD1 on 6 matching bases. The CDR3 is 16 amino acids. CDR1 SGHAT and CDR2 FQNNGV come from the germline V gene. V lost 0 bases to trimming and J lost 4 bases, with 15 bases between them. CDR3: CASSLDRGIGGTEAFF. Here the CDR3 DNA reads TGTGCCAGCAGCTTAGATAGGGGGATAGGGGGCACTGAAGCTTTCTTT.